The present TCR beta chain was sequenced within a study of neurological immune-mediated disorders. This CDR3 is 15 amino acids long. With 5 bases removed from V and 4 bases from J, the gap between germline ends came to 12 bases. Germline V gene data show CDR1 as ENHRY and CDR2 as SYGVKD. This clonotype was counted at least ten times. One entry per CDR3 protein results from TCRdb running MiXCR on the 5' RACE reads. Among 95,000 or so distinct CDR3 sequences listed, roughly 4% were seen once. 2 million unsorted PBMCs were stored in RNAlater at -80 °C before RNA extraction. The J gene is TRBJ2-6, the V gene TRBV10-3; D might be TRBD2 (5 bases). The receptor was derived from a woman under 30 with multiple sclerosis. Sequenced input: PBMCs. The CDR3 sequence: CAISQTEAGANVLTF. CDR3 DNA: TGTGCCATCAGTCAGACGGAGGCCGGGGCCAACGTCCTGACTTTC.